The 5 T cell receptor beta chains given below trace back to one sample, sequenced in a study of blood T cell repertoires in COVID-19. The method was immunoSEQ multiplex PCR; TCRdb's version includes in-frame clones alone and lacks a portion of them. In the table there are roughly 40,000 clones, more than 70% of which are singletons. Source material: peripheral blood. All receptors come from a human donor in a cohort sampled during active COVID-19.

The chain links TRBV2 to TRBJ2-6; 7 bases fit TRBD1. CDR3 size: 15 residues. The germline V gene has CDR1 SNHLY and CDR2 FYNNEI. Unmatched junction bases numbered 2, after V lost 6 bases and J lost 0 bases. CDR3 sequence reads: CASSDRDSGANVLTF. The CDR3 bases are TGTGCCAGCAGCGACAGGGACTCTGGGGCCAACGTCCTGACTTTC.

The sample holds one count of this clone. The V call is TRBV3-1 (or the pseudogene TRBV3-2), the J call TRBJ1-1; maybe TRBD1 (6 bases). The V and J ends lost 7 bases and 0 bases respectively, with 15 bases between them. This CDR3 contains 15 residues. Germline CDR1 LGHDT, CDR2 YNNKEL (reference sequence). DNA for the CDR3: TGTGCCAGCAAGGACCGGACAGCCATGAACACTGAAGCTTTCTTT. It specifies CASKDRTAMNTEAFF.

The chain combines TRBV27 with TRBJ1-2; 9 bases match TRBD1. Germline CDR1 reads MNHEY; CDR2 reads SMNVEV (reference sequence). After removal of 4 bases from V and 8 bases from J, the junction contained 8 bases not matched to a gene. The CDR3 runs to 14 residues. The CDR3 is CASSSPYRGRGYTF. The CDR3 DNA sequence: TGTGCCAGCAGTTCCCCGTACAGGGGGCGAGGCTACACCTTC.

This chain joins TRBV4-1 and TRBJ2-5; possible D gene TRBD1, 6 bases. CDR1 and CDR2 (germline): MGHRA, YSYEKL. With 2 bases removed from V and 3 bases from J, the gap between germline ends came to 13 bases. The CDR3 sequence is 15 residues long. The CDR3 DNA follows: TGCGCCAGCAGCCAAACCGGGACAAACAAAGAGACCCAGTACTTC. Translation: CASSQTGTNKETQYF.

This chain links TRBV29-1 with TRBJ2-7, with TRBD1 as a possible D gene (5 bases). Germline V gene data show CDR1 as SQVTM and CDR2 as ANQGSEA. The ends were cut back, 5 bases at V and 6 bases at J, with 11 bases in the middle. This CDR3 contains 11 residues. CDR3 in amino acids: CSVMDQGEQYF. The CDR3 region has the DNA TGCAGCGTTATGGACCAGGGCGAGCAGTACTTC.